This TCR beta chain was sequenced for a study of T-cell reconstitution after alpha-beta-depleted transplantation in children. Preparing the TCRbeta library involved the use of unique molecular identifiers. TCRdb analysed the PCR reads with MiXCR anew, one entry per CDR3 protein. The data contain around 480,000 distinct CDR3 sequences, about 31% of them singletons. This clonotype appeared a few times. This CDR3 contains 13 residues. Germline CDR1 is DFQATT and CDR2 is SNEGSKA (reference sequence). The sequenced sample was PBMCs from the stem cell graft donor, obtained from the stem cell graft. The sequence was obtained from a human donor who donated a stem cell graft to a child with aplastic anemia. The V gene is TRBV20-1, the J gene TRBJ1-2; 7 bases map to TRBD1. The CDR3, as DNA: TGCAGATCCTCACCGGGACAGCGAGATGGCTACACCTTC. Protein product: CRSSPGQRDGYTF.